This entry is about one T cell receptor beta chain. V was clipped by 4 bases and J by 5 bases, with 10 bases between them. The CDR3 is 13 residues long. Germline V CDR1 and CDR2: LNHDA, SQIVND (reference sequence). The sample is drawn from a study of blood T cell repertoires in COVID-19. Study summary: Researchers got acute and convalescent COVID-19 samples from the United States, Italy and Spain. The cDNA or gDNA used as material had been derived from T cells, B-cell-depleted T cells, or PBMCs.

Per the study methods: Nucleated cell counts were estimated from reference gene primer amplification. Only in-frame clones appear in the TCRdb table, and some are missing; sequencing was by immunoSEQ multiplex PCR. The V and J calls and clone size were taken over from that table, and D and trimming were inferred from the DNA. The profile covers approximately 250,000 clones, with about 79% appearing a single time and under 2.5% taken by the ten largest. The chain carries TRBV19 and TRBJ2-3; D ambiguous. Sequencing was carried out using peripheral blood. This TCR derives from a man in his forties or fifties who had recovered from COVID-19. The CDR3 loop reads CASSRPIGDTQYF. Written as DNA, the CDR3 is TGTGCCAGTAGTAGGCCCATTGGAGATACGCAGTATTTT.